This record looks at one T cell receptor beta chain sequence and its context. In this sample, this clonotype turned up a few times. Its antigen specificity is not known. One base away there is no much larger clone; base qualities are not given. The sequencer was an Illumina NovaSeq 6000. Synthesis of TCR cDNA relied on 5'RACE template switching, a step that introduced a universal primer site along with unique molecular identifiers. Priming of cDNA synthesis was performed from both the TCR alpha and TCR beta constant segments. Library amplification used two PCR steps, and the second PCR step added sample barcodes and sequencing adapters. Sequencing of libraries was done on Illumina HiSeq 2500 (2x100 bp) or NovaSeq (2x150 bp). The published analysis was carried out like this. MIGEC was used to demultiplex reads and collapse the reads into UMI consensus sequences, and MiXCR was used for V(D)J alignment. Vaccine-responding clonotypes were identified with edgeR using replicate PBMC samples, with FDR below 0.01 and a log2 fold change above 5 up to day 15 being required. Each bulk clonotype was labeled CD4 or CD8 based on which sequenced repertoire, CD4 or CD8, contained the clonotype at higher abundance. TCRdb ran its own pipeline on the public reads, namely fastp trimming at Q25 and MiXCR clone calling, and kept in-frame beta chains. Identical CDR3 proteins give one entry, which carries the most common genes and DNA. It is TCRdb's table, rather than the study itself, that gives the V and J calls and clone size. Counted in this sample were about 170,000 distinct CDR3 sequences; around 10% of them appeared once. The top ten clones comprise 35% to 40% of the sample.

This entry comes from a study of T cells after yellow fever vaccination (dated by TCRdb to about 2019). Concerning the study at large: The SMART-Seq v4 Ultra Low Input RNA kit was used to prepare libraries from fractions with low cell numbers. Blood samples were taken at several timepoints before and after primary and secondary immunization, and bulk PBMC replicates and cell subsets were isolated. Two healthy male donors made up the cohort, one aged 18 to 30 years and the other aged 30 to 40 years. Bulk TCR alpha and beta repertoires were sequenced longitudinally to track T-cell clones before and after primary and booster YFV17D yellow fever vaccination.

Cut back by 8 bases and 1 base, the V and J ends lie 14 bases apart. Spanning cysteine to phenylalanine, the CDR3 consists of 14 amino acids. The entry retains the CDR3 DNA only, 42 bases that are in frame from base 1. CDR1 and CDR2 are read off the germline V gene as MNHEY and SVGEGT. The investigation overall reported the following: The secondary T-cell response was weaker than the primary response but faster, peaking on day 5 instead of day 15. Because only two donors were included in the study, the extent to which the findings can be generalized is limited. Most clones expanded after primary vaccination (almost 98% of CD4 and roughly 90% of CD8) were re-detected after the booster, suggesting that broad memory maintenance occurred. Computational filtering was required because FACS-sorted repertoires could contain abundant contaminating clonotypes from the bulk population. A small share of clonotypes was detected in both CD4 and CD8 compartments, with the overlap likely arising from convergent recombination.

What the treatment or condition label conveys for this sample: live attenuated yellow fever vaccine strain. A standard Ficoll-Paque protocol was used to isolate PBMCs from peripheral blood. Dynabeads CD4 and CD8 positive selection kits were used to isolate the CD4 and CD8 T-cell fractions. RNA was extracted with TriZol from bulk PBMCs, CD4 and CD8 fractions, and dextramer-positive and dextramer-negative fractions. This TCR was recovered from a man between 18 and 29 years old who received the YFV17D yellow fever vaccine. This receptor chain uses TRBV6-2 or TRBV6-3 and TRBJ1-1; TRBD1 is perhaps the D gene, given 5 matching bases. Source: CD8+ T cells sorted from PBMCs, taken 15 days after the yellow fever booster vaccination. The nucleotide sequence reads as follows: TGTGCCAGCGAGGCTAATGGGGGGAACACTGAAGCTTTCTTT. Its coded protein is CASEANGGNTEAFF.